One and the same sample provided the 15 T cell receptor beta chains below, sequenced in a study of blood T cell repertoires in COVID-19 (dated by TCRdb to the early 2020s). Library construction relied on the immunoSEQ multiplex PCR assay. Drawn from immuneACCESS, this table holds only the in-frame rearrangements with V and J called that TCRdb kept. Clones are partly lost; checked studies trace under half to an unresolved V gene and leave the rest unexplained. The sample yields 200,000 to 250,000 clones; about 86% were counted once. The ten top clones hold roughly 2.3% of the sample. Sequencing was performed on peripheral blood. Every receptor here comes from a woman aged 60 to 75 with acute or convalescent COVID-19.

As DNA, the CDR3 is TGTGCCAGCAGCTTCGGGGGTAACTATGGCTACACCTTC. As protein: CASSFGGNYGYTF. The V call is TRBV5-5, the J call TRBJ1-2, with a tentative D call TRBD1 (5 bases). The V end lost 2 bases, the J end lost 1 base, and 6 bases lay between the germline ends. Looked up from germline, CDR1 is SGHKS and CDR2 is YYEKEE (reference sequence). The CDR3 covers 13 residues.

The CDR3 DNA follows: TGTGCCAGCAGCAGGACTGAGGGGGCTTTTTACGAGCAGTACTTC. Protein sequence: CASSRTEGAFYEQYF. The J gene is TRBJ2-7, the V gene TRBV27; 7 nucleotides align to TRBD1. The V segment lost 6 bases and the J segment 4 bases; nucleotides outside the gene matches: 12. Germline assignment: CDR1 MNHEY and CDR2 SMNVEV (reference sequence). The CDR3 spans 15 residues.

The chain employs TRBV6-5 and TRBJ2-3; D is perhaps TRBD1 (6 bases). Trimming removed 7 bases from V and 5 bases from J, with 16 bases in between. CDR3 length: 14 amino acids. In germline, CDR1 is MNHEY, CDR2 SVGAGI. In nucleotides, the CDR3 is TGTGCCAGCATTCAAGGGCAAGGGGGAGATACGCAGTATTTT. Translating it yields CASIQGQGGDTQYF.

This chain joins TRBV11-2 and TRBJ2-1; no firm D call. The germline gives CDR1 SGHAT, CDR2 FQNNGV. V was clipped by 5 bases and J by 3 bases, with 14 bases between them. The CDR3 length is 15 residues. The CDR3 nucleotides read TGTGCCAGCAGCCGAGATTGGCGGATCTACAATGAGCAGTTCTTC. Its protein product is CASSRDWRIYNEQFF.

The chain carries TRBV28 and TRBJ1-6; TRBD1 aligns across 9 bases. Germline loops: CDR1 MDHEN, CDR2 SYDVKM. V trimming: 6 bases; J trimming: 7 bases; junction bases outside the gene matches: 7. The CDR3 is made up of 15 amino acids. CDR3 protein: CASSWTGAGNSPLHF. The CDR3 DNA reads as TGTGCCAGCAGCTGGACAGGGGCCGGGAATTCACCCCTCCACTTT.

The genes are TRBV5-1 and TRBJ2-3; 7 positions match TRBD1. The CDR3 totals 14 residues. Trimming cost V 3 bases and J 2 bases; bases outside gene matches: 3. Looked up from germline, CDR1 is SGHRS and CDR2 is YFSETQ. CDR3 residues: CASSSGQTTDTQYF. The CDR3 DNA reads as TGCGCCAGCAGCTCGGGACAGACCACAGATACGCAGTATTTT.

This clone was picked up one time. The chain joins TRBV18 to TRBJ1-1; 10 bases agree with TRBD1. CDR1 and CDR2 from the germline V gene are KGHSH and LQKENI. J gave up 5 bases and V 3 bases, and 6 bases lay outside the gene matches. There are 15 residues in the CDR3. CDR3 loop: CASSPRDRGQTEAFF. CDR3 in DNA: TGTGCCAGCTCACCTCGGGACAGGGGTCAAACTGAAGCTTTCTTT. The full variable domain, its missing parts supplied by reference TRBV18 and TRBJ1-1, is NAGVMQNPRHLVRRRGQEARLRCSPMKGHSHVYWYRQLPEEGLKFMVYLQKENIIDESGMPKERFSAEFPKEGPSILRIQQVVRGDSAAYFCASSPRDRGQTEAFFGQGTRLTVV.

The CDR3 DNA sequence: TGTGCCAGCAGGTTCGGGACAGGGGGCCCCGGGGAGCTGTTTTTT. This translates into CASRFGTGGPGELFF. The chain recombines TRBV5-4 with TRBJ2-2, with 12 bases fitting TRBD1. This CDR3 is 15 amino acids long. Germline CDR1 is SGHNT and CDR2 is YYREEE (reference sequence). Germline trimming cut 5 bases from V and 6 bases from J; bases unmatched to any gene: 5.

The gene calls are TRBV12-3 or TRBV12-4 and TRBJ1-5; D is unclear. This CDR3 contains 12 residues. The germline V and J ends were trimmed by 7 bases and 5 bases, with 9 bases remaining between them. CDR3 protein: CASNRRDQPQHF. Written as DNA, the CDR3 is TGTGCCAGCAACCGGAGGGATCAGCCCCAGCATTTT.

This clone was detected only once. The chain combines TRBV28 with TRBJ1-2; TRBD1 might be the D (5 bases). There are 15 residues in the CDR3. CDR1 is MDHEN and CDR2 is SYDVKM in the germline V gene. V lost 6 bases and J lost 3, with 17 bases in between. CDR3 sequence: CASSPATDLYYGYTF. The CDR3 DNA follows: TGTGCCAGCAGCCCAGCGACAGATCTCTACTATGGCTACACCTTC.

The chain employs TRBV7-9 and TRBJ2-1; D gene ambiguous. Trimming removed 5 bases at V and 8 bases at J, with 13 bases between. This CDR3 is built from 13 residues. Germline CDR1 is SEHNR and CDR2 is FQNEAQ (reference sequence). Here the CDR3 reads CASSPRPGDEQFF. The DNA of the CDR3 is TGTGCCAGCAGCCCACGCCCAGGCGATGAGCAGTTCTTC.

The sample holds one count of this clone. The chain couples TRBV15 to TRBJ2-7; D is perhaps TRBD1 (5 bases). The length of the CDR3 is 12 residues. Germline V gene lookup returns CDR1 LNHNV and CDR2 YYDKDF (reference sequence). The V end lost 0 bases, the J end lost 6 bases, and 6 bases lay between the germline ends. The CDR3 nucleotides are TGTGCCACCAGCAGAGAAAGGGGCGAGCAGTACTTC. Translated: CATSRERGEQYF.

The CDR3 sequence is CAWGRQPTGELFF. CDR3 DNA sequence: TGTGCCTGGGGGAGACAGCCCACCGGGGAGCTGTTTTTT. The rearrangement uses TRBV30 and TRBJ2-2; D tentatively reads TRBD1 or TRBD2 (5 bases each). The CDR3 is made up of 13 amino acids. CDR1 and CDR2 from the germline V gene are GTSNPN and SVGIG (reference sequence). Deletions cut 5 bases from V and 4 bases from J, with 11 bases between.

This sequence joins TRBV7-9 and TRBJ2-2, with unresolved D. CDR3 size: 14 residues. Trimming stripped 4 bases from V and 3 bases from J, with 9 bases between. The germline V gene encodes CDR1 SEHNR and CDR2 FQNEAQ (reference sequence). CDR3 residues: CASSSLLDTGELFF. The CDR3 coding sequence is TGTGCCAGCAGCTCACTACTTGACACCGGGGAGCTGTTTTTT. Drawing the rest from reference TRBV7-9 and TRBJ2-2, the complete variable domain is DTGVSQNPRHKITKRGQNVTFRCDPISEHNRLYWYRQTLGQGPEFLTYFQNEAQLEKSRLLSDRFSAERPKGSFSTLEIQRTEQGDSAMYLCASSSLLDTGELFFGEGSRLTVL.

There are a few counts of this clone. This chain joins TRBV9 and TRBJ1-2, with 7 bases identical to TRBD1. V shed 4 bases, J shed 8 bases, and the junction held 5 bases outside the gene matches. This CDR3 is 12 amino acids long. The germline gives CDR1 SGDLS, CDR2 YYNGEE. DNA of the CDR3: TGTGCCAGCAGCACAGGGGCGAGGGGCTACACCTTC. It encodes CASSTGARGYTF.